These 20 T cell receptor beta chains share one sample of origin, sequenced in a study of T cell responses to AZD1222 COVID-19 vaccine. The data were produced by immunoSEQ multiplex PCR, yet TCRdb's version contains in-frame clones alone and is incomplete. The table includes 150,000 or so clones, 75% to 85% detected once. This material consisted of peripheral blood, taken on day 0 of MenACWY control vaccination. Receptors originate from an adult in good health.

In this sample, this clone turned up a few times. The CDR3 nucleotides read TGTGCCAGCAGTTTATCGCTAGGCTCGACTACAAATGAGCAGTTCTTC. Translated: CASSLSLGSTTNEQFF. The gene calls are TRBV28 and TRBJ2-1; D is perhaps TRBD2 (5 bases). V was trimmed by 1 base and J by 7 bases, leaving 17 bases between them. The CDR3 length is 16 residues. CDR1 and CDR2 from the germline V gene are MDHEN and SYDVKM.

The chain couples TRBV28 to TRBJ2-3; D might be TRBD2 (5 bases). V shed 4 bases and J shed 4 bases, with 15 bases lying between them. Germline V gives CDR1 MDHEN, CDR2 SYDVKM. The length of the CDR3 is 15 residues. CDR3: CASSSPSGLSDTQYF. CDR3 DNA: TGTGCCAGCAGTTCCCCCTCGGGGTTATCAGATACGCAGTATTTT.

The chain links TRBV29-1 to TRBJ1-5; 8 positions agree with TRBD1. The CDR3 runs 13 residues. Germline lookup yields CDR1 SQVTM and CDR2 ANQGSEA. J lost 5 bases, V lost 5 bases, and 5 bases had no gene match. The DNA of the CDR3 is TGCAGCGTTAGTGACAGGGGTTATCAGCCCCAGCATTTT. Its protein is CSVSDRGYQPQHF.

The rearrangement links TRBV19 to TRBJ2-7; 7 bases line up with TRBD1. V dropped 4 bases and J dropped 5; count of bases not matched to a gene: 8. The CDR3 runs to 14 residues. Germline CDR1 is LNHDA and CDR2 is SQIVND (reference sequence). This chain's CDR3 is CASSTSGTVNEQYF. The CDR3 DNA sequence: TGTGCCAGTAGTACGTCCGGGACAGTAAACGAGCAGTACTTC.

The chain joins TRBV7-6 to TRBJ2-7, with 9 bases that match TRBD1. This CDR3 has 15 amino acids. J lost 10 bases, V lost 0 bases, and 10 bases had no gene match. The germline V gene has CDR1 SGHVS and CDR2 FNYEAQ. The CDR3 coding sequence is TGTGCCAGCAGCTTAGCCCCGGGACAGGGTCCTATCCAGTACTTC. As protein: CASSLAPGQGPIQYF.

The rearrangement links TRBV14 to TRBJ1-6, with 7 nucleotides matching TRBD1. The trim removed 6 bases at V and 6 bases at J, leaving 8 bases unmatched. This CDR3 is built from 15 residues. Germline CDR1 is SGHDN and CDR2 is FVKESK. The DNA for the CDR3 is TGTGCCAGCAGTCAACAGGGGAACATTAATTCACCCCTCCACTTT. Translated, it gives CASSQQGNINSPLHF.

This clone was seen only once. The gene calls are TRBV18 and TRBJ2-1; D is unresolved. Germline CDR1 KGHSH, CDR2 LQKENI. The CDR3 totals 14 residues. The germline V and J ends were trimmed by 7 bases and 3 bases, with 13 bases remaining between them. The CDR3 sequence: CASLNGSRYNEQFF. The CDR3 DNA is TGTGCCAGCTTGAATGGGTCGCGCTACAATGAGCAGTTCTTC.

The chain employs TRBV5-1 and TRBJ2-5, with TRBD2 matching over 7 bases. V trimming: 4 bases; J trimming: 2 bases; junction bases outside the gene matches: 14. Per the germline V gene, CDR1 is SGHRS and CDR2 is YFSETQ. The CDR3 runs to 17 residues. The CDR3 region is CASSLGVSSGQQETQYF. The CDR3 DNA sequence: TGCGCCAGCAGCCTGGGGGTCTCTAGCGGCCAACAAGAGACCCAGTACTTC.

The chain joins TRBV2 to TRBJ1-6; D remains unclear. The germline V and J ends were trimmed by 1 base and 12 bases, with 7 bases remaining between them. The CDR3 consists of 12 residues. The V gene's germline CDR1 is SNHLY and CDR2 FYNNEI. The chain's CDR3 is CASSEERKPLHF. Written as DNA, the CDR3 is TGTGCCAGCAGTGAAGAACGAAAACCCCTCCACTTT. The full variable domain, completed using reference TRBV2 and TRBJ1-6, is EPEVTQTPSHQVTQMGQEVILRCVPISNHLYFYWYRQILGQKVEFLVSFYNNEISEKSEIFDDQFSVERPDGSNFTLKIRSTKLEDSAMYFCASSEERKPLHFGNGTRLTVT.

CDR3 nucleotide sequence: TGCGCCAGCAGTCCGAACGTTCCGGGGGCCAGAGAGACCCAGTACTTC. Translating gives CASSPNVPGARETQYF. The chain recombines TRBV5-1 with TRBJ2-5; D tentatively fits TRBD1 or TRBD2 (6 bases each). The CDR3 is 16 residues long. The V end lost 5 bases, the J end lost 4 bases, and 21 bases lay between the germline ends. CDR1 is SGHRS and CDR2 is YFSETQ in the germline V gene.

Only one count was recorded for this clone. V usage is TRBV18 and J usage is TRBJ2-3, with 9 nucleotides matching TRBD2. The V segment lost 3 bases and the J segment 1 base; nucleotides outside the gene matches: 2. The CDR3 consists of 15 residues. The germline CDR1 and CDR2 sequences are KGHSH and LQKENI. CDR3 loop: CASSPIAGGTDTQYF. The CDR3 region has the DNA TGTGCCAGCTCACCGATAGCGGGGGGCACAGATACGCAGTATTTT.

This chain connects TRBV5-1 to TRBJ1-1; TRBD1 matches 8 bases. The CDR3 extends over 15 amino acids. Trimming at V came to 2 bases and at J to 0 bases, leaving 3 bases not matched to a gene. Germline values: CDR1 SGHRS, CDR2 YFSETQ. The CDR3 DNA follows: TGCGCCAGCAGCTTACAGGGGGGAGTGAACACTGAAGCTTTCTTT. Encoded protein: CASSLQGGVNTEAFF. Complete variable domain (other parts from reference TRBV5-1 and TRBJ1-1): KAGVTQTPRYLIKTRGQQVTLSCSPISGHRSVSWYQQTPGQGLQFLFEYFSETQRNKGNFPGRFSGRQFSNSRSEMNVSTLELGDSALYLCASSLQGGVNTEAFFGQGTRLTVV.

For the CDR3, the DNA is TGTGCCAGCATTAGCGGGGGGAACACCGGGGAGCTGTTTTTT. Protein product: CASISGGNTGELFF. The chain couples TRBV7-9 to TRBJ2-2; 9 nucleotides agree with TRBD2. The CDR3 covers 14 residues. CDR1 SEHNR and CDR2 FQNEAQ come from the germline V gene (reference sequence). V lost 7 bases to trimming and J lost 1 base; unmatched junction nucleotides: 1.

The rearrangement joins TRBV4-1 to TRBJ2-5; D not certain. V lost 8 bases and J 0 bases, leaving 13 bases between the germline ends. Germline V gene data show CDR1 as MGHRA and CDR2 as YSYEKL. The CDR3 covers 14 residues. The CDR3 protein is CASAPDPNQETQYF. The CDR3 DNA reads TGCGCCAGCGCGCCGGACCCAAACCAAGAGACCCAGTACTTC.

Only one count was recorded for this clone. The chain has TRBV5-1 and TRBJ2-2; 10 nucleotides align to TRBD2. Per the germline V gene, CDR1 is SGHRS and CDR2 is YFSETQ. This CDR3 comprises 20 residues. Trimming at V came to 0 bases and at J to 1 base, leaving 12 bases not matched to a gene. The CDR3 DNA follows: TGCGCCAGCAGCTTGGCCTTCGTGGGGCTAGCGGGGGAGAACACCGGGGAGCTGTTTTTT. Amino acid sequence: CASSLAFVGLAGENTGELFF.

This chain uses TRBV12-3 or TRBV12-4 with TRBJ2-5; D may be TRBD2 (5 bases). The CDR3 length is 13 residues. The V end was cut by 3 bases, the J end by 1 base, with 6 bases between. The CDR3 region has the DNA TGTGCCAGCAGTTTGGGAGCCCAAGAGACCCAGTACTTC. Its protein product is CASSLGAQETQYF.

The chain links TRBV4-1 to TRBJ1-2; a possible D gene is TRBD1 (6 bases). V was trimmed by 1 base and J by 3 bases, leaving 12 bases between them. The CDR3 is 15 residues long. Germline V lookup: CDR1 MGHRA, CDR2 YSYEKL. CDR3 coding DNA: TGCGCCAGCAGCCAAGTACAGGGAGGGGACTATGGCTACACCTTC. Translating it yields CASSQVQGGDYGYTF.

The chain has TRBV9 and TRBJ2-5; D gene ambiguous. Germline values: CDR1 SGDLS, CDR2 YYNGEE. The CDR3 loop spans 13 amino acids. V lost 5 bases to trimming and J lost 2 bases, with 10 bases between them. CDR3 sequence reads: CASSSTWQETQYF. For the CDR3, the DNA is TGTGCCAGCAGTTCGACTTGGCAAGAGACCCAGTACTTC.

The CDR3 sequence is CASSEARLAGRETQYF. The CDR3 DNA follows: TGTGCCAGCAGTGAAGCAAGACTAGCGGGTAGGGAGACCCAGTACTTC. J is TRBJ2-5 and V is TRBV2, with 10 nucleotides matching TRBD2. The V gene end was trimmed by 0 bases and the J gene end by 5 bases; junction bases not matched to a gene: 6. The V gene's germline CDR1 is SNHLY and CDR2 FYNNEI. This CDR3 contains 16 residues.

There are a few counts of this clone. The CDR3 DNA is TGTGCCATCAGAGATGGACAGAGACGCAATCAGCCCCAGCATTTT. Encoded protein: CAIRDGQRRNQPQHF. The chain uses TRBV10-3 and TRBJ1-5, with a possible D match to TRBD1 (6 bases). From germline, CDR1 is ENHRY and CDR2 SYGVKD. The V gene lost 6 bases and the J gene lost 2 bases, with 14 bases spanning the gap. CDR3 length: 15 amino acids.